This T cell receptor (beta chain) is drawn from a study of shared clonotypes between healthy human individuals. Study overall: The cohort had a couple of women and a few men, ages 18 to 49. Study results and limitations: Sharing across a handful of donors was seen in 4% to 6.5% of naive CD4 clonotypes.

As to this clone: What it recognizes is unknown. Other nucleotide sequences from this sample produce the same CDR3.

V dropped 2 bases and J dropped 4; count of bases not matched to a gene: 3. Germline V gives CDR1 SGHRS, CDR2 YFSETQ. This CDR3 is 16 amino acids long. The repertoire was sequenced with immunoSEQ multiplex PCR; TCRdb's copy has only in-frame clones and lacks some. The sample lists about 2.4 million clones, roughly nine tenths seen once, with 0.11% to 0.15% in the top ten. Sequenced material: naive CD4+ T cells sorted from blood. Subset meaning: CD45RA+ positively selected. This rearrangement joins TRBV5-1 to TRBJ2-3; 14 positions agree with TRBD2. This TCR was recovered from a young man in good health. The CDR3 here is CASSLGLAGGSDTQYF. CDR3 DNA: TGCGCCAGCAGCTTAGGACTAGCGGGAGGATCAGATACGCAGTATTTT.